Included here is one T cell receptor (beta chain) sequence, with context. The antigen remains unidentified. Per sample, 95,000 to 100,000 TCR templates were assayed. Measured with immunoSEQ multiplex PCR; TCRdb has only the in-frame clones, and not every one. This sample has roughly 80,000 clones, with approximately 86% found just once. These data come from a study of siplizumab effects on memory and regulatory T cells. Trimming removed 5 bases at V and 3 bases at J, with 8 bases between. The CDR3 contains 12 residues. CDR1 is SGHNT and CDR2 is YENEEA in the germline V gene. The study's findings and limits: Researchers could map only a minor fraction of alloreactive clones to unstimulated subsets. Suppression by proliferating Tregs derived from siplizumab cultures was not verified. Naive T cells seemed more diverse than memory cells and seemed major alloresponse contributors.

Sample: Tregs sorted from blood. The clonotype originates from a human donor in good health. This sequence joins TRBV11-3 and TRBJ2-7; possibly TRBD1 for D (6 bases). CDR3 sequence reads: CASSQQGYEQYF. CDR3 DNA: TGTGCCAGCAGCCAACAGGGCTACGAGCAGTACTTC.